A selection of T cell receptor beta chains follows, all from one sample in a study of molecular identifiers for immune sequencing clone quantification. TCRdb processed the PCR reads anew with MiXCR; each CDR3 protein has one entry. The data show under 800,000 distinct CDR3 sequences, around 25% seen once. Sequencing was done on a sample of naive CD8+ T cells from blood, with Jurkat cell RNA spiked in. These receptors were taken from a human donor in good health. Some libraries in this study had Jurkat cell RNA spiked in. The CDR3 runs from the conserved cysteine through the conserved F or W. D genes are given only for firm matches. Size tells how often a clone was seen (once, few, many) or the class of an expanded clone, and some rows leave it out.

d_call j_call clone_size v_call cdr3_aa cdr3_nt
- TRBJ2-5 many TRBV4-1 CASSQVPTYQETQYF TGCGCCAGCAGCCAAGTTCCCACGTACCAAGAGACCCAGTACTTC
TRBD2 TRBJ2-7 many TRBV7-2 CASSGSGGFYEQYF TGTGCCAGCAGCGGAAGCGGGGGGTTTTACGAGCAGTACTTC
TRBD1 TRBJ2-5 few TRBV12-3/TRBV12-4 CASSLSGQGQVTRGQYF TGTGCCAGCAGTTTATCGGGACAGGGACAGGTAACGCGGGGCCAGTACTTC
- TRBJ1-1 - TRBV6-5 CASGYWPEAFF TGTGCCAGCGGTTACTGGCCTGAAGCTTTCTTT
- TRBJ2-7 many TRBV4-3 CASSPTGTEPYEQYF TGCGCCAGCAGCCCGACCGGTACAGAGCCCTACGAGCAGTACTTC
- TRBJ2-1 few TRBV7-9 CASSLPGGRGKGSNEQFF TGTGCCAGCAGTCTACCTGGGGGAAGGGGGAAAGGTTCTAATGAGCAGTTCTTC
- TRBJ2-5 many TRBV7-6 CASSLALSRAETQYF TGTGCCAGCAGCTTAGCCCTGAGCAGGGCAGAGACCCAGTACTTC
- TRBJ1-2 few TRBV12-3/TRBV12-4 CASSYGTTYGYTF TGTGCCAGCAGTTACGGGACAACCTATGGCTACACCTTC
- TRBJ2-7 many TRBV6-2/TRBV6-3 CASSYSSLGGYEQYF TGTGCCAGCAGTTACTCTAGCCTGGGGGGCTACGAGCAGTACTTC
TRBD2 TRBJ2-2 - TRBV19 CASSGASGSLENTGEPFF TGTGCCAGTAGCGGGGCTAGCGGGAGCTTGGAGAACACCGGGGAGCCGTTTTTT
TRBD1 TRBJ2-7 few TRBV7-9 CASSLRDRDPYEQYF TGTGCCAGCAGCTTAAGGGACAGGGACCCATACGAGCAGTACTTC
TRBD1 TRBJ2-3 - TRBV28 CASREERQGFTNTQYF TGTGCCAGCAGGGAAGAGCGACAGGGGTTCACAAATACGCAGTATTTT
- TRBJ1-1 many TRBV28 CASSRRGSTEAFF TGTGCCAGCAGCCGCCGGGGCAGCACTGAAGCTTTCTTT
- TRBJ2-7 - TRBV7-2 CASGGGREQYF TGTGCCAGCGGGGGGGGCCGGGAGCAGTACTTC
- TRBJ2-7 many TRBV5-1 CASSPIGGRPYEQYF TGCGCCAGCAGCCCAATCGGAGGACGCCCCTACGAGCAGTACTTC
- TRBJ2-6 - TRBV5-3 CARSLFVRELWANVLTF TGTGCCAGAAGCTTGTTTGTGCGGGAACTCTGGGCCAACGTCCTGACTTTC
- TRBJ2-7 few TRBV7-6 CASSLAPRQTYEQYF TGTGCCAGCAGCTTAGCTCCTCGACAGACTTACGAGCAGTACTTC
- TRBJ2-6 many TRBV3-1 CASSQRFRDGGISGANVLTF TGTGCCAGCAGCCAAAGGTTCCGGGACGGGGGCATCTCTGGGGCCAACGTCCTGACTTTC
- TRBJ2-5 - TRBV27 CASSPLSGWDQETQYF TGTGCCAGCAGTCCCCTTAGTGGGTGGGACCAAGAGACCCAGTACTTC
- TRBJ2-7 - TRBV5-1 CASSLAGANEQYF TGCGCCAGCAGCTTGGCCGGGGCGAACGAGCAGTACTTC
TRBD2 TRBJ2-4 - TRBV3-1 CASSQVGEGLAKNIQYF TGTGCCAGCAGCCAAGTGGGGGAGGGATTAGCCAAAAACATTCAGTACTTC
- TRBJ2-1 few TRBV9 CASSVVHSDYNEQFF TGTGCCAGCAGCGTAGTTCATTCAGACTACAATGAGCAGTTCTTC
TRBD2 TRBJ2-1 many TRBV7-2 CASSPPGGTEQFF TGTGCCAGCAGCCCCCCGGGGGGGACGGAGCAGTTCTTC
TRBD1 TRBJ1-1 - TRBV30 CAWSGDRGGFTEAFF TGTGCCTGGAGTGGGGACAGGGGAGGTTTCACTGAAGCTTTCTTT
TRBD2 TRBJ2-7 - TRBV2 CASTPLAGTDEQYF TGTGCCAGCACGCCACTAGCGGGAACCGACGAGCAGTACTTC
- TRBJ2-7 many TRBV29-1 CSVVEGSGEQYF TGCAGCGTTGTGGAGGGGTCAGGCGAGCAGTACTTC
- TRBJ2-2 - TRBV6-2/TRBV6-3 CASSRQVRSSTGELFF TGTGCCAGCAGTCGTCAGGTGCGCAGTAGTACCGGGGAGCTGTTTTTT
TRBD1 TRBJ1-3 - TRBV28 CASSPGQGTGRFGNTIYF TGTGCCAGCAGCCCCGGACAGGGGACAGGGAGGTTTGGAAACACCATATATTTT
TRBD1 TRBJ1-1 many TRBV12-3/TRBV12-4 CASSLSTGGGEAFF TGTGCCAGCAGTTTATCCACAGGGGGCGGTGAAGCTTTCTTT
- TRBJ2-2 few TRBV6-5 CASSYATGFTGELFF TGTGCCAGCAGTTACGCCACAGGGTTCACCGGGGAGCTGTTTTTT
- TRBJ1-5 - TRBV4-1 CARSQDRIGVGNQPQHF TGCGCCCGCAGCCAAGATCGTATAGGGGTTGGCAATCAGCCCCAGCATTTT
- TRBJ1-5 few TRBV18 CASSRKGFGELVQPQHF TGTGCCAGCTCACGTAAGGGATTCGGGGAGCTAGTTCAGCCCCAGCATTTT
- TRBJ1-1 many TRBV6-5 CASSRHPQTAMNTEAFF TGTGCCAGCAGCCGACATCCGCAGACAGCCATGAACACTGAAGCTTTCTTT
TRBD2 TRBJ2-1 many TRBV28 CASSPHYAGGPHNEQFF TGTGCCAGCAGTCCCCATTATGCGGGAGGACCCCACAATGAGCAGTTCTTC
- TRBJ2-7 - TRBV28 CASSLIRSSYEQYF TGTGCCAGCAGTTTAATACGAAGCTCCTACGAGCAGTACTTC
- TRBJ2-3 - TRBV6-5 CASSPHPGQTSTDTQYF TGTGCCAGCAGTCCCCACCCTGGACAGACAAGCACAGATACGCAGTATTTT
- TRBJ2-4 - TRBV20-1 CSATLTWEQNIQYF TGCAGTGCTACCCTGACCTGGGAGCAAAACATTCAGTACTTC